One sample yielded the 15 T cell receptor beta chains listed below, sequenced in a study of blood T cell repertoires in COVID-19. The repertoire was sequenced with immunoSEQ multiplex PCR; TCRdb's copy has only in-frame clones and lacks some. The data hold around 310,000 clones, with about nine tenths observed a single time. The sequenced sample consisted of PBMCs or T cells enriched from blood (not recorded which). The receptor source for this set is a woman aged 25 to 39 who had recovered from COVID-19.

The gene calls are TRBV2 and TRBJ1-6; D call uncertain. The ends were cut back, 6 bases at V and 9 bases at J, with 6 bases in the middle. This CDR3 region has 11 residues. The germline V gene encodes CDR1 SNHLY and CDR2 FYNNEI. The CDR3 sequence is CASRGSSPLHF. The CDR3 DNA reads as TGTGCCAGCAGGGGCAGTTCACCCCTCCACTTT.

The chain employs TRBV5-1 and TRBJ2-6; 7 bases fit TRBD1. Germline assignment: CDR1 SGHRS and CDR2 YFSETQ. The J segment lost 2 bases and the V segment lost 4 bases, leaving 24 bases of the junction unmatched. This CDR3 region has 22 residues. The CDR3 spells CASSPTRQGWRESGPGANVLTF. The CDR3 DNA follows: TGCGCCAGCAGCCCTACGCGACAGGGATGGAGAGAGTCTGGACCTGGGGCCAACGTCCTGACTTTC.

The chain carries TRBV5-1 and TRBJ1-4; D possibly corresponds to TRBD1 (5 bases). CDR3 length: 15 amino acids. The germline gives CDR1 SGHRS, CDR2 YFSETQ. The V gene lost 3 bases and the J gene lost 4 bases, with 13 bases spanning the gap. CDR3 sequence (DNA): TGCGCCAGCAGCTCCTCCGGGACTCATAATGAAAAACTGTTTTTT. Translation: CASSSSGTHNEKLFF.

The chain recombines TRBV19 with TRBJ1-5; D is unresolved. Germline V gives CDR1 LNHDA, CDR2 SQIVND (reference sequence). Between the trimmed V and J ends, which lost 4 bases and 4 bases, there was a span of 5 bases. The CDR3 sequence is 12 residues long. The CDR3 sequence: CASSNENQPQHF. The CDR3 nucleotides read TGTGCCAGTAGTAACGAGAATCAGCCCCAGCATTTT.

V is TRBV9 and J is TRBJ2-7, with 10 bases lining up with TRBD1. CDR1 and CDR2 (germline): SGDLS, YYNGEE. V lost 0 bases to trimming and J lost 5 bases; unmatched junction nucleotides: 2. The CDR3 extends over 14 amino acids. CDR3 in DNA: TGTGCCAGCAGCGTAGTTGGGACAGGGGACGAGCAGTACTTC. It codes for CASSVVGTGDEQYF.

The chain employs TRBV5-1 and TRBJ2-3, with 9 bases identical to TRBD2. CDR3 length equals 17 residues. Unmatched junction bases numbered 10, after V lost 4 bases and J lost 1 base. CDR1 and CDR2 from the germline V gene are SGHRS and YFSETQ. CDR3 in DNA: TGCGCCAGCAGCGCGGTGCGCGGGAGGGCAGGCACAGATACGCAGTATTTT. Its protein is CASSAVRGRAGTDTQYF.

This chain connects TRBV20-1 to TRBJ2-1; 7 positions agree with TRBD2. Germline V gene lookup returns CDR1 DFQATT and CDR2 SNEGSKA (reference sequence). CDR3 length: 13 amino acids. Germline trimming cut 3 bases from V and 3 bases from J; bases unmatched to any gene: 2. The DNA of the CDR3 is TGCAGTGCTAGTTCGGGAGGCTACAATGAGCAGTTCTTC. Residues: CSASSGGYNEQFF.

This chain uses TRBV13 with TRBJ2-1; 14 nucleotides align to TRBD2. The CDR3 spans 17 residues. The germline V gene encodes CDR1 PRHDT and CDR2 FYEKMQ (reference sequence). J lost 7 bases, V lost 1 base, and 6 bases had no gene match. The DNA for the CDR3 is TGTGCCAGCAGCTTAGTAGGGACTAGCGGGAGTGAGAATGAGCAGTTCTTC. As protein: CASSLVGTSGSENEQFF.

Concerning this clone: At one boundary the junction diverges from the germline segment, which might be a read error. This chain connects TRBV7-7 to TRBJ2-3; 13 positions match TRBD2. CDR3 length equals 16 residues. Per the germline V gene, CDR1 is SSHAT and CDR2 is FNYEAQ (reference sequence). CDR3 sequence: CASSLETSGRTDTQYF. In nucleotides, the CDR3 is TGTGCTAGCAGCTTAGAGACTAGCGGGAGGACAGATACGCAGTATTTT.

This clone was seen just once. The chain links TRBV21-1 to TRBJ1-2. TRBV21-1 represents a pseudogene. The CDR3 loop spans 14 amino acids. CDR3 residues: CASSYRFSGGGYTF. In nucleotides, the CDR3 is TGTGCCAGCAGCTACCGGTTTTCCGGGGGTGGCTACACCTTC.

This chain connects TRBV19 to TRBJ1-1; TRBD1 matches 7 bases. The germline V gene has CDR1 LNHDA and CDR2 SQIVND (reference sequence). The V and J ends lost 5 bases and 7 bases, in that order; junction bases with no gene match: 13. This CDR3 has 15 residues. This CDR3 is CASSGTGTVRYEAFF. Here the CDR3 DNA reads TGTGCCAGTAGTGGAACCGGGACAGTGAGGTATGAAGCTTTCTTT. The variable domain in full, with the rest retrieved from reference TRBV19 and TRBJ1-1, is DGGITQSPKYLFRKEGQNVTLSCEQNLNHDAMYWYRQDPGQGLRLIYYSQIVNDFQKGDIAEGYSVSREKKESFPLTVTSAQKNPTAFYLCASSGTGTVRYEAFFGQGTRLTVV.

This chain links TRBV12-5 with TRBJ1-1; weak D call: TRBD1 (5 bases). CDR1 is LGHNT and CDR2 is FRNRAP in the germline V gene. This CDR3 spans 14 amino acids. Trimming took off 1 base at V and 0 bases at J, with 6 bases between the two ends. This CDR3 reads CASGLGTLNTEAFF. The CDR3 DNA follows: TGTGCTAGTGGTTTGGGGACACTGAACACTGAAGCTTTCTTT.

This chain's CDR3 is CASLGQASNTEAFF. The DNA of the CDR3 is TGTGCCAGTCTGGGACAGGCGTCGAACACTGAAGCTTTCTTT. The rearrangement joins TRBV19 to TRBJ1-1, with 8 positions matching TRBD1. Germline loops: CDR1 LNHDA, CDR2 SQIVND (reference sequence). V shed 8 bases and J 1 base; nucleotides not matched to a gene: 6. The CDR3 is 14 residues long.

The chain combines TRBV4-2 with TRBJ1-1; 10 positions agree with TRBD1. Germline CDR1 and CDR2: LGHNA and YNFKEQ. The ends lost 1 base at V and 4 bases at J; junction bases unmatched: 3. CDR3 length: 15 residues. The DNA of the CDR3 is TGTGCCAGCAGCCAAGCTGACAGGGGGCTCACTGAAGCTTTCTTT. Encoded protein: CASSQADRGLTEAFF.

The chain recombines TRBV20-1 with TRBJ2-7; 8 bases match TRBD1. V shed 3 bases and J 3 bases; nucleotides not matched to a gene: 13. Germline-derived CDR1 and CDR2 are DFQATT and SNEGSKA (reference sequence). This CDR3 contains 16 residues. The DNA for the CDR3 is TGCAGTGCTAGTCGTCCAGGACAGGGTGTTTTCTACGAGCAGTACTTC. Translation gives CSASRPGQGVFYEQYF.